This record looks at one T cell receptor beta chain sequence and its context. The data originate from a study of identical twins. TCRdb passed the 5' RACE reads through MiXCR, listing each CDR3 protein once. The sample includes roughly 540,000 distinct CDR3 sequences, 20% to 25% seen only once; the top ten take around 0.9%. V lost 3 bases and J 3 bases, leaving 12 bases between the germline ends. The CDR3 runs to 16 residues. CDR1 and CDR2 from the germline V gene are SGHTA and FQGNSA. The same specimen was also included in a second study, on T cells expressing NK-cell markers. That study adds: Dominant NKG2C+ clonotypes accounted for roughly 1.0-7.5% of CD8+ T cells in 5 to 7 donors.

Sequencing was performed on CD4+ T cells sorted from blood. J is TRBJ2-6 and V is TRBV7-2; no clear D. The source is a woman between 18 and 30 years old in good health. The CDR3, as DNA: TGTGCCAGCAGCTTGAGTGGGTTCTTTGGGGCCAACGTCCTGACTTTC. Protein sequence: CASSLSGFFGANVLTF.